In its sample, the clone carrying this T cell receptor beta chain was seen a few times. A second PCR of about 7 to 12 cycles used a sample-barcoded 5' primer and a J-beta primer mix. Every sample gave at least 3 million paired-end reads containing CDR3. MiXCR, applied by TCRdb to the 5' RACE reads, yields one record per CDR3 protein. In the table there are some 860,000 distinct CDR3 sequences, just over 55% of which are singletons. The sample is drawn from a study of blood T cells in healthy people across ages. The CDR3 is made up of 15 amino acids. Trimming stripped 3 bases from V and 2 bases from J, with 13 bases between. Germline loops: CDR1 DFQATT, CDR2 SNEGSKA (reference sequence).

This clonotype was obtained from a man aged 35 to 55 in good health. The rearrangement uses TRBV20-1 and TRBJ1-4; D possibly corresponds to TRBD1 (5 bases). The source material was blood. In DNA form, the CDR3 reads TGCAGTGCTAGTACCTGGGGGGGGACTAATGAAAAACTGTTTTTT. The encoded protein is CSASTWGGTNEKLFF.